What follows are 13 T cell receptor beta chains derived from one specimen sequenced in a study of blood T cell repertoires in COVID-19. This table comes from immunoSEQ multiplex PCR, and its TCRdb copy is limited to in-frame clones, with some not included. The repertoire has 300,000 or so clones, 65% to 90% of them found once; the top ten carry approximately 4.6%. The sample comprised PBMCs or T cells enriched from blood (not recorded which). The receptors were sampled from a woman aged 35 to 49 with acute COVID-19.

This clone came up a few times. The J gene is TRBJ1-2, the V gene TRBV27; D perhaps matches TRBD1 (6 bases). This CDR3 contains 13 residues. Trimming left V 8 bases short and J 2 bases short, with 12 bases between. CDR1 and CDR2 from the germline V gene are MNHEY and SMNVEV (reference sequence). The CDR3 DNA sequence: TGTGCCAGCGCAGGGGCGAAGAACTATGGCTACACCTTC. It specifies CASAGAKNYGYTF.

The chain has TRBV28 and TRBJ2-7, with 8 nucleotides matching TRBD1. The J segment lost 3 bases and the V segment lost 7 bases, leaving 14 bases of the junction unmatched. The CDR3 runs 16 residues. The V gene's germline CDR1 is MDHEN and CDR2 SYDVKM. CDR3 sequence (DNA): TGTGCCAGCACCTCTTCCCCCGGGACAGGAGACTACGAGCAGTACTTC. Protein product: CASTSSPGTGDYEQYF.

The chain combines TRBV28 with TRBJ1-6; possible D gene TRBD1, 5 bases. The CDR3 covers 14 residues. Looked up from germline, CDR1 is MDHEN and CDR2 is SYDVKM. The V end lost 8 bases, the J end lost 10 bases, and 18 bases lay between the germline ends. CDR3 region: CASRGVTSGSPLHF. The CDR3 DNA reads TGTGCCAGCCGGGGGGTGACGAGTGGCTCACCCCTCCACTTT.

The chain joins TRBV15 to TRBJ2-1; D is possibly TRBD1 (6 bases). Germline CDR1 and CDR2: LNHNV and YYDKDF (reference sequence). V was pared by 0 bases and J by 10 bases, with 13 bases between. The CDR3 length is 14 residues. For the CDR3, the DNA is TGTGCCACCAGCAGAGATCGGGACAAGAAGGAGCAGTTCTTC. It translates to CATSRDRDKKEQFF.

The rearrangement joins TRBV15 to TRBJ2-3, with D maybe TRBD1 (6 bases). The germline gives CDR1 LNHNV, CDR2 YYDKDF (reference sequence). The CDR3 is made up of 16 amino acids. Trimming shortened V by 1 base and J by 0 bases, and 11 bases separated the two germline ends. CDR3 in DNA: TGTGCCACCAGCAGAGGGGCGACAGGAAGCACAGATACGCAGTATTTT. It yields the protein CATSRGATGSTDTQYF. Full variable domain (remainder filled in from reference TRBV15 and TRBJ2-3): DAMVIQNPRYQVTQFGKPVTLSCSQTLNHNVMYWYQQKSSQAPKLLFHYYDKDFNNEADTPDNFQSRRPNTSFCFLDIRSPGLGDTAMYLCATSRGATGSTDTQYFGPGTRLTVL.

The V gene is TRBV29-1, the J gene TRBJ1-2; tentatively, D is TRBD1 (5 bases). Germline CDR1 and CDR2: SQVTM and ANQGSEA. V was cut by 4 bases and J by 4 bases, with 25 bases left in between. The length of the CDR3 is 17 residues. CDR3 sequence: CSVVHHQIQGTRYGYTF. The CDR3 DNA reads TGCAGCGTTGTCCACCACCAAATTCAGGGAACTCGCTATGGCTACACCTTC.

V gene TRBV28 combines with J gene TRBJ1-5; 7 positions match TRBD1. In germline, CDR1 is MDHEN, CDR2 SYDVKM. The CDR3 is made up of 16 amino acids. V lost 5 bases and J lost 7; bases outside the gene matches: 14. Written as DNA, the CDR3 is TGTGCCAGCAGTCCGGGAAAGGGGGCTAAGCGACAGCCCCAGCATTTT. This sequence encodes CASSPGKGAKRQPQHF.

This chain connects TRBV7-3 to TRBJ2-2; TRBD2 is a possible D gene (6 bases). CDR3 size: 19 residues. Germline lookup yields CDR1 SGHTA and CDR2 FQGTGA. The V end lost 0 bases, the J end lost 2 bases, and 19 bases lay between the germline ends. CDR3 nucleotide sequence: TGTGCCAGCAGCTTAACAACCGGGTGGGCGGGGTTAAACACCGGGGAGCTGTTTTTT. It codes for CASSLTTGWAGLNTGELFF.

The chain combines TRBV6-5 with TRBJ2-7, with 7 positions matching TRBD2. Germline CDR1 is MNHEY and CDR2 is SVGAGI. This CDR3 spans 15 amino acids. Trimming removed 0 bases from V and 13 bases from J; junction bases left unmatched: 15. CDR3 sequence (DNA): TGTGCCAGCAGTTACTCGAGAGTTGGGGGAGGGCCAGGATACTTC. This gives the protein CASSYSRVGGGPGYF.

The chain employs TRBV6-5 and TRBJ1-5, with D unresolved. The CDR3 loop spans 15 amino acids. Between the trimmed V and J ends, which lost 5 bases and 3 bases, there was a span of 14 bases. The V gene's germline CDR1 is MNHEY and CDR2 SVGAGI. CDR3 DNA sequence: TGTGCCAGCAGTCCCGAACGGGAATTCAATCAGCCCCAGCATTTT. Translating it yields CASSPEREFNQPQHF.

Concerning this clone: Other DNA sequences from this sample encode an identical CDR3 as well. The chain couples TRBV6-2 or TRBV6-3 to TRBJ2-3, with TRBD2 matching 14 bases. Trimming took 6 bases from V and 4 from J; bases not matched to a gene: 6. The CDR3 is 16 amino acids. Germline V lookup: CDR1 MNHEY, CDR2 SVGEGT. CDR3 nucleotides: TGTGCCAGCAGCCGACTAGCGGGGGGGCCATCAGATACGCAGTATTTT. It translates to CASSRLAGGPSDTQYF.

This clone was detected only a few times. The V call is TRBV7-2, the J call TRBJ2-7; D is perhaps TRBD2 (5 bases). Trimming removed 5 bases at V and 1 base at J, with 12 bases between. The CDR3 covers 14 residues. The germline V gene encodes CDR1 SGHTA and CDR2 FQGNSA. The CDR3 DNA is TGTGCCAGCAGCCATCAGACGGGGTCCTACGAGCAGTACTTC. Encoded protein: CASSHQTGSYEQYF. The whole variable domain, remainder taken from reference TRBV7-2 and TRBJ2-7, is GAGVSQSPSNKVTEKGKDVELRCDPISGHTALYWYRQSLGQGLEFLIYFQGNSAPDKSGLPSDRFSAERTGGSVSTLTIQRTQQEDSAVYLCASSHQTGSYEQYFGPGTRLTVT.

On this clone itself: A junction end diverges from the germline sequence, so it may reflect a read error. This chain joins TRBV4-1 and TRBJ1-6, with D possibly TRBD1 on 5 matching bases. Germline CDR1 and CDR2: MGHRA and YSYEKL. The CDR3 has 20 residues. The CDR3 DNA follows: TGCGCCAGCAGCCAAGATGACAGTCGGGCCGGCTACTCCTATAATTCACCCTTCCACTTT. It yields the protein CASSQDDSRAGYSYNSPFHF.